This entry lists 7 T cell receptor beta chains sequenced from one sample in a study of human T cells and chemical hapten exposure. The time point was: pre-sensitization, week 0. The treatment was: therapeutic diphenylcyclopropenone sensitization with weekly scalp DPC. TCRdb analysed the RACE reads with MiXCR anew, one entry per CDR3 protein. The table has some 200,000 distinct CDR3 sequences, 25% to 30% seen once. Sequenced here: whole blood, sampled in connection with sensitization to the hapten diphenylcyclopropenone (DPC). The receptor set was obtained from a woman younger than 45 with alopecia areata. Some clones in this sample may be carry-over from other donors' samples.

This clonotype was seen ten or more times. This chain joins TRBV28 and TRBJ2-6; the D call may be TRBD1 or TRBD2 (5 bases each). Germline-derived CDR1 and CDR2 are MDHEN and SYDVKM. The CDR3 extends over 16 amino acids. The V and J ends lost 2 bases and 4 bases respectively, with 12 bases between them. This CDR3 reads CASSLEWGSGANVLTF. The CDR3 coding sequence is TGTGCCAGCAGTTTAGAGTGGGGGAGCGGGGCCAACGTCCTGACTTTC. Based on the CDR3 plus reference TRBV28 and TRBJ2-6, the full variable domain is DVKVTQSSRYLVKRTGEKVFLECVQDMDHENMFWYRQDPGLGLRLIYFSYDVKMKEKGDIPEGYSVSREKKERFSLILESASTNQTSMYLCASSLEWGSGANVLTFGAGSRLTVL.

The count of this clonotype is one. The chain couples TRBV4-1 to TRBJ2-5; 10 nucleotides align to TRBD2. V shed 1 base and J 5 bases; nucleotides not matched to a gene: 7. There are 16 residues in the CDR3. Germline V lookup: CDR1 MGHRA, CDR2 YSYEKL. The CDR3, as DNA: TGCGCCAGCAGCCAAGGTGCTAGCGGGAGCAGGGAGACCCAGTACTTC. Its translation is CASSQGASGSRETQYF.

This clonotype was observed many times. The chain links TRBV28 to TRBJ2-3, with unresolved D. Germline V gives CDR1 MDHEN, CDR2 SYDVKM. Between the trimmed V and J ends, which lost 3 bases and 2 bases, there was a span of 9 bases. This CDR3 contains 14 residues. The DNA of the CDR3 is TGTGCCAGCAGTTTTGGGTGGGACACAGATACGCAGTATTTT. Encoded protein: CASSFGWDTDTQYF.

This clonotype was picked up a small number of times. This chain connects TRBV6-2 or TRBV6-3 to TRBJ2-1, with D maybe TRBD2 (5 bases). V lost 2 bases and J 6 bases, leaving 17 bases between the germline ends. Per the germline V gene, CDR1 is MNHEY and CDR2 is SVGEGT. The CDR3 runs 16 residues. The CDR3 coding sequence is TGTGCCAGCAGTTACCGGATAAACGGACTCCTCAATGAGCAGTTCTTC. Its protein product is CASSYRINGLLNEQFF.

The chain is built from TRBV29-1 and TRBJ2-7, with D maybe TRBD1 (6 bases). With 6 bases removed from V and 5 bases from J, the gap between germline ends came to 17 bases. The CDR3 covers 13 residues. Germline CDR1 reads SQVTM; CDR2 reads ANQGSEA. CDR3 bases: TGCAGCGTATGGTCCCTGCCAGGGGACGAGCAGTACTTC. It yields the protein CSVWSLPGDEQYF.

The chain is built from TRBV7-2 and TRBJ2-1; the match to TRBD2 covers 14 bases. This CDR3 spans 17 amino acids. Germline V gene sequence: CDR1 SGHTA, CDR2 FQGNSA. V shed 3 bases and J 5 bases; nucleotides not matched to a gene: 6. In DNA form, the CDR3 reads TGTGCCAGCAGCTTCGGACTAGCGGGGGGCCTTCACAATGAGCAGTTCTTC. This sequence encodes CASSFGLAGGLHNEQFF.

The rearrangement uses TRBV29-1 and TRBJ2-1, with D possibly TRBD1 on 5 matching bases. Trimming shortened V by 6 bases and J by 0 bases, and 9 bases separated the two germline ends. CDR1 is SQVTM, CDR2 ANQGSEA, per germline. The CDR3 is 13 amino acids. The CDR3 spells CSVPGFSYNEQFF. CDR3 nucleotide sequence: TGCAGCGTCCCAGGGTTCTCCTACAATGAGCAGTTCTTC.